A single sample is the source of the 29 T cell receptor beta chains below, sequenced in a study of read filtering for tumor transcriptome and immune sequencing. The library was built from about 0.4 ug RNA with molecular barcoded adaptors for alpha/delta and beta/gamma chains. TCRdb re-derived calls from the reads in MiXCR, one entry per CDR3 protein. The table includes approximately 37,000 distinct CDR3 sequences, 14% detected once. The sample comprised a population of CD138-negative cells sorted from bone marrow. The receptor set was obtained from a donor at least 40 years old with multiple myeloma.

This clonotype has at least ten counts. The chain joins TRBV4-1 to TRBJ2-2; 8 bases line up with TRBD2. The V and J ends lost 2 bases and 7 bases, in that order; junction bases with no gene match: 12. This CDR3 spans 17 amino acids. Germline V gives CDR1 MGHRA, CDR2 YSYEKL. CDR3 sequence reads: CASSQNPGLGVSGELFF. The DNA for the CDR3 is TGCGCCAGCAGCCAAAATCCGGGACTAGGCGTGAGCGGGGAGCTGTTTTTT.

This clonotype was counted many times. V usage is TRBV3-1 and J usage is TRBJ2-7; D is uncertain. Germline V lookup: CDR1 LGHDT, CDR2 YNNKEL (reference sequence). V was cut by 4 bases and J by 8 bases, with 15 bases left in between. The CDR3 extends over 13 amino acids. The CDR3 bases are TGTGCCAGCAGCCTCAGGCCCGGTGATAAGCAGTACTTC. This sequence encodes CASSLRPGDKQYF.

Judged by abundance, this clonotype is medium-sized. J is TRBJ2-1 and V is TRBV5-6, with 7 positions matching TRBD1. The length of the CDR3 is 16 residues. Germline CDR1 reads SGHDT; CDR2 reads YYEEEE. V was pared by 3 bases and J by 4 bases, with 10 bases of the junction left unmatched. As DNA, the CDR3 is TGTGCCAGCAGCTCACCGACAGGGCGCTATTACAATGAGCAGTTCTTC. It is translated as CASSSPTGRYYNEQFF. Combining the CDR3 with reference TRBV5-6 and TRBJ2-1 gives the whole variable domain DAGVTQSPTHLIKTRGQQVTLRCSPKSGHDTVSWYQQALGQGPQFIFQYYEEEERQRGNFPDRFSGHQFPNYSSELNVNALLLGDSALYLCASSSPTGRYYNEQFFGPGTRLTVL.

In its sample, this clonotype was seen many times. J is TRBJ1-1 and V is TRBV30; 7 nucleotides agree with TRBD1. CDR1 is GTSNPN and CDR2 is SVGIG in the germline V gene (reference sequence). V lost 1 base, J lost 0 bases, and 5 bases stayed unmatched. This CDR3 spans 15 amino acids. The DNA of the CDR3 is TGTGCCTGGAGTGCTCCGACAGGGATGAACACTGAAGCTTTCTTT. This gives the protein CAWSAPTGMNTEAFF. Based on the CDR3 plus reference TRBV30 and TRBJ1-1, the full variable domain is SQTIHQWPATLVQPVGSPLSLECTVEGTSNPNLYWYRQAAGRGLQLLFYSVGIGQISSEVPQNLSASRPQDRQFILSSKKLLLSDSGFYLCAWSAPTGMNTEAFFGQGTRLTVV.

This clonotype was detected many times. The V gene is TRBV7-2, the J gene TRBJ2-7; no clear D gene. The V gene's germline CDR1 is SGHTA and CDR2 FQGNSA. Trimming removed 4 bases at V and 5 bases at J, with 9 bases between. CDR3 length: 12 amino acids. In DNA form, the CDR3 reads TGTGCCAGCAGCTCCCCGGCCCACGAGCAGTACTTC. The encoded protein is CASSSPAHEQYF.

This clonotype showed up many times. CDR3 protein: CASSYSIGGDEKLFF. In nucleotides, the CDR3 is TGTGCCAGCAGTTACTCGATAGGGGGCGATGAAAAACTGTTTTTT. The gene calls are TRBV6-6 and TRBJ1-4; 7 bases map to TRBD1. The CDR3 length is 15 residues. In germline, CDR1 is MNHNY, CDR2 SVGAGI (reference sequence). After removal of 0 bases from V and 6 bases from J, the junction contained 4 bases not matched to a gene.

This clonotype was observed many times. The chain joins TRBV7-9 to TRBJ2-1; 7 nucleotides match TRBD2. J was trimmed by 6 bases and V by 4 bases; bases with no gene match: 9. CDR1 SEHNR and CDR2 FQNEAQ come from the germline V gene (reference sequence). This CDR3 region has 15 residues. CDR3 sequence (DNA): TGTGCCAGCAGCTCGATTCGGGGGGACCCCAATGAGCAGTTCTTC. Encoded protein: CASSSIRGDPNEQFF.

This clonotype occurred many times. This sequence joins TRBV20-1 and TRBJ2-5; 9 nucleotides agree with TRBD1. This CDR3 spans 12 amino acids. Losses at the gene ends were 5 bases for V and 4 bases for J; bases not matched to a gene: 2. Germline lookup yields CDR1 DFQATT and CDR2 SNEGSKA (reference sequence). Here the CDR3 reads CSALDRGETQYF. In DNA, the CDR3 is TGCAGTGCTCTGGACAGGGGAGAGACCCAGTACTTC.

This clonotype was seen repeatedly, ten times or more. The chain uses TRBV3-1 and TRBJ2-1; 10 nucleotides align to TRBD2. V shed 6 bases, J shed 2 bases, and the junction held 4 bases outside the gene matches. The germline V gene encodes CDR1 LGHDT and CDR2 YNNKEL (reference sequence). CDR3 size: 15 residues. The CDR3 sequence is CASRLAGGPYNEQFF. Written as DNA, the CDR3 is TGTGCCAGCAGGTTAGCGGGGGGACCCTACAATGAGCAGTTCTTC.

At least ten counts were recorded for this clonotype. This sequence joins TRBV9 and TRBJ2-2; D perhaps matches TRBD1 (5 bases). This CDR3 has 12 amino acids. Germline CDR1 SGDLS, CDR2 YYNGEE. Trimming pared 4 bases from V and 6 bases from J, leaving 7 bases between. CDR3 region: CASSQGSGELFF. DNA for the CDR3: TGTGCCAGCAGCCAGGGTTCCGGGGAGCTGTTTTTT.

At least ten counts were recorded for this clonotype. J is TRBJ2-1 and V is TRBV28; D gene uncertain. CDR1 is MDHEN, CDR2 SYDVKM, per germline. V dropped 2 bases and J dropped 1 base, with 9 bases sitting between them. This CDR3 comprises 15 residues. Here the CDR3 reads CASSLMGVSYNEQFF. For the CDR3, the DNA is TGTGCCAGCAGTTTAATGGGTGTATCCTACAATGAGCAGTTCTTC.

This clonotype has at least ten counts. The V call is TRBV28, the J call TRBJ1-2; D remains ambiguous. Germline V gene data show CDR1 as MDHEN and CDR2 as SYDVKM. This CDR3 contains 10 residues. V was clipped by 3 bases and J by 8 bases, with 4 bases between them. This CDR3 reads CASSFRGYTF. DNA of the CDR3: TGTGCCAGCAGTTTTCGGGGCTACACCTTC.

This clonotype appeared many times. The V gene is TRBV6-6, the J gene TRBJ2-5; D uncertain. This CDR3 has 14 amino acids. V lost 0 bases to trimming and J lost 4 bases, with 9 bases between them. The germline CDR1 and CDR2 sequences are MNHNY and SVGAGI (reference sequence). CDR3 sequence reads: CASSYSVMRETQYF. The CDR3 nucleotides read TGTGCCAGCAGTTACTCAGTGATGCGAGAGACCCAGTACTTC.

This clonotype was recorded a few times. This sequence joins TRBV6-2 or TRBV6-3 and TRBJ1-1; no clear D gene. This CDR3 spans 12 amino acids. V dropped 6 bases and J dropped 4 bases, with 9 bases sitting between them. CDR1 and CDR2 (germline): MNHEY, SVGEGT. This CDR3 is CASSRNPTEAFF. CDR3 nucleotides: TGTGCCAGCAGCCGTAATCCCACTGAAGCTTTCTTT.

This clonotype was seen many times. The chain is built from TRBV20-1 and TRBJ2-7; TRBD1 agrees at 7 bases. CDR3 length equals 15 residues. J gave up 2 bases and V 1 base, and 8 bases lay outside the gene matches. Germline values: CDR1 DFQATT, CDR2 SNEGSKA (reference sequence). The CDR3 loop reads CSARAGQAMTYEQYF. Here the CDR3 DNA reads TGCAGTGCTAGAGCCGGACAGGCCATGACCTACGAGCAGTACTTC.

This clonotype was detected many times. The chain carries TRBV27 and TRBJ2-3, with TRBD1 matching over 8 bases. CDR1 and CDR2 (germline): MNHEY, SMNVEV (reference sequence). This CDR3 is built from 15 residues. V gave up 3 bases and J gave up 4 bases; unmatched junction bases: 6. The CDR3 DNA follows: TGTGCCAGCAGTTTGGCCCGGACAGGGCCAGATACGCAGTATTTT. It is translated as CASSLARTGPDTQYF.

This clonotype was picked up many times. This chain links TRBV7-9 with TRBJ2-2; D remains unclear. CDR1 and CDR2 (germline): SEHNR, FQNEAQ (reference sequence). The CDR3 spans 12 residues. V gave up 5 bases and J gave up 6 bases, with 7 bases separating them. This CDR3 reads CASSRLPGELFF. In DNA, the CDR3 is TGTGCCAGCAGCCGACTTCCCGGGGAGCTGTTTTTT.

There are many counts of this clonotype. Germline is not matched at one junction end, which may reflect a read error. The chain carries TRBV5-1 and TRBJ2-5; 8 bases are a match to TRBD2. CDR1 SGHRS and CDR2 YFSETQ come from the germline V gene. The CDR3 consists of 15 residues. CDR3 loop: CASRLASGGEETQYF. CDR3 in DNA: TGCGCCAGCAGATTGGCCAGCGGGGGAGAAGAGACCCAGTACTTC.

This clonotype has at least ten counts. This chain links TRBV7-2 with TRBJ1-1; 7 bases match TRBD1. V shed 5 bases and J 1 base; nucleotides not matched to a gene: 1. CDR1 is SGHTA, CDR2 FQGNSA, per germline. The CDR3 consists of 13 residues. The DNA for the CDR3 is TGTGCCAGCAGCCGGGACAGGAACACTGAAGCTTTCTTT. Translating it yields CASSRDRNTEAFF.

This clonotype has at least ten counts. CDR3 DNA sequence: TGTGCCATCAGTTTCGACAGGGCTTACCGCCAAGAGACCCAGTACTTC. This translates into CAISFDRAYRQETQYF. The chain carries TRBV10-3 and TRBJ2-5, with 7 bases identical to TRBD1. The germline V gene has CDR1 ENHRY and CDR2 SYGVKD. V lost 5 bases and J lost 1; bases outside the gene matches: 10. The CDR3 runs 16 residues.

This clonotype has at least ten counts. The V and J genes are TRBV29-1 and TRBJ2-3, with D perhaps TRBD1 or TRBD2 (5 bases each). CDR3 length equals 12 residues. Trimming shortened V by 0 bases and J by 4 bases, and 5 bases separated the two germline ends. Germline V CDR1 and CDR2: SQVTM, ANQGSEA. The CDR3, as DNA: TGCAGCGTTGAAGAGGGGGCAGATACGCAGTATTTT. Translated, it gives CSVEEGADTQYF.

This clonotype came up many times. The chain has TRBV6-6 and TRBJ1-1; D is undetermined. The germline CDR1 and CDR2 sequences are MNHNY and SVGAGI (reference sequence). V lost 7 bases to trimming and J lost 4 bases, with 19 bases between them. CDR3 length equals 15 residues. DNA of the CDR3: TGTGCCAGCACCCCGACCGGTCCGCGGTCCACTGAAGCTTTCTTT. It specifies CASTPTGPRSTEAFF.

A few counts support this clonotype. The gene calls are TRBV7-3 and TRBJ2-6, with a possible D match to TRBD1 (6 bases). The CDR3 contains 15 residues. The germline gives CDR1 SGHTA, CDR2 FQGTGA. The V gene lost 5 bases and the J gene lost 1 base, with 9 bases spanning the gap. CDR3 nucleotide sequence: TGTGCCAGCAGCCAACAGGGTTCTGGGGCCAACGTCCTGACTTTC. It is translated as CASSQQGSGANVLTF.

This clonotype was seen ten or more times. The CDR3 is CASRGQGAVQPQHF. The CDR3, as DNA: TGTGCCAGCAGGGGACAGGGGGCGGTTCAGCCCCAGCATTTT. The V and J genes are TRBV6-1 and TRBJ1-5; 12 bases match TRBD1. Losses at the gene ends were 6 bases for V and 6 bases for J; bases not matched to a gene: 3. The CDR3 totals 14 residues. Looked up from germline, CDR1 is MNHNS and CDR2 is SASEGT.

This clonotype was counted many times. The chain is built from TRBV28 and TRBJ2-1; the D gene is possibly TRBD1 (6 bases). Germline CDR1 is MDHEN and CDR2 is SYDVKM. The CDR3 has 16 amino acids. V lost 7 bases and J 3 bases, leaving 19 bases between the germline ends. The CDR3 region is CASTREMGQRYNEQFF. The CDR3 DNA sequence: TGTGCCAGCACCCGTGAAATGGGACAACGCTACAATGAGCAGTTCTTC.

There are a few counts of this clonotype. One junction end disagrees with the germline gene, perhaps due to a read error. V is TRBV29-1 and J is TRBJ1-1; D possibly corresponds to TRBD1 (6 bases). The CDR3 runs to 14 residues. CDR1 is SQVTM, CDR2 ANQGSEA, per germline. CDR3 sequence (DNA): TGCAGCGTCGTCAGGGACACGATGAACACTGACGCTTTCTTT. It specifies CSVVRDTMNTDAFF.

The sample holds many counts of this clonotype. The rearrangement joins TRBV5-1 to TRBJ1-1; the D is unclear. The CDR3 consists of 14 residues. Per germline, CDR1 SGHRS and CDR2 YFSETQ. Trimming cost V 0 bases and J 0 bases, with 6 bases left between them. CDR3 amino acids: CASSLVVLNTEAFF. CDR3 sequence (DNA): TGCGCCAGCAGCTTGGTGGTACTGAACACTGAAGCTTTCTTT. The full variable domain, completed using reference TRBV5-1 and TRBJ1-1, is KAGVTQTPRYLIKTRGQQVTLSCSPISGHRSVSWYQQTPGQGLQFLFEYFSETQRNKGNFPGRFSGRQFSNSRSEMNVSTLELGDSALYLCASSLVVLNTEAFFGQGTRLTVV.

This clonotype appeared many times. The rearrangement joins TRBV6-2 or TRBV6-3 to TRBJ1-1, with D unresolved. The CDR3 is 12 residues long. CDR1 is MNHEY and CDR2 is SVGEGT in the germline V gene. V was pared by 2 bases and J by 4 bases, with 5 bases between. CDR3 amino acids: CASSYGFTEAFF. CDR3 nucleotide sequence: TGTGCCAGCAGTTACGGGTTCACTGAAGCTTTCTTT.

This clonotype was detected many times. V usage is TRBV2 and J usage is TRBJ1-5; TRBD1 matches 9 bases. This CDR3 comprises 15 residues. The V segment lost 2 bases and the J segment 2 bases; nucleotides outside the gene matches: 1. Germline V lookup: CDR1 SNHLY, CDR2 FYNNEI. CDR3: CASSEWTGGNQPQHF. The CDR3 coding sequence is TGTGCCAGCAGTGAATGGACAGGGGGCAATCAGCCCCAGCATTTT.